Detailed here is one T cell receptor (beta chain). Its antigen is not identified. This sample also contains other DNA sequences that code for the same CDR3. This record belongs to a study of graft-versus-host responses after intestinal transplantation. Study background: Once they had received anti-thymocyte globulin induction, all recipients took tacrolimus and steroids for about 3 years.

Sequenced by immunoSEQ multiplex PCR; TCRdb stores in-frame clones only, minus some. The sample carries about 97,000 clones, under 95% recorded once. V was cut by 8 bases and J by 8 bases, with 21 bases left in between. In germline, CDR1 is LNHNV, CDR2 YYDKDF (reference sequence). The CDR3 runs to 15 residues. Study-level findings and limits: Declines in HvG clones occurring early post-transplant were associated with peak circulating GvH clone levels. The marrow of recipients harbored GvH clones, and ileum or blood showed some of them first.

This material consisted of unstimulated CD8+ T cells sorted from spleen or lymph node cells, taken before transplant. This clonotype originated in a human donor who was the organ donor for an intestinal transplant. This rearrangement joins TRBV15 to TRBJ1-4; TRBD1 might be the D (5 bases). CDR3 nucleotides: TGTGCCACCTTACGAAGAGGGGCCGGGGGGGAAAAACTGTTTTTT. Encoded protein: CATLRRGAGGEKLFF.